This entry lists 30 T cell receptor beta chains sequenced from one sample in a study of T cells in Graves' hyperthyroidism and ophthalmopathy. TCR beta CDR3 regions were amplified from RNA. TCR CDR3 regions were first amplified by RT-PCR with HTBI primers. MiXCR, run by TCRdb on the multiplex PCR reads, gives a single entry per CDR3 protein. The table lists about 570,000 distinct CDR3 sequences, approximately 44% of them singletons, with roughly 19% in the top ten. The specimen sequenced was peripheral blood or thyroid tissue (not recorded which). The receptors were sampled from an adult woman with Graves' disease, either hyperthyroidism or ophthalmopathy (not recorded which).

This chain joins TRBV19 and TRBJ2-6, with D uncertain. The CDR3 is 15 amino acids. Germline V CDR1 and CDR2: LNHDA, SQIVND (reference sequence). Trimming stripped 5 bases from V and 4 bases from J, with 12 bases between. The CDR3 bases are TGTGCCAGTAGTTTTCCTGGATCGGGGGCCAACGTCCTGACTTTC. It codes for CASSFPGSGANVLTF.

The chain uses TRBV28 and TRBJ1-5; the D gene is possibly TRBD1 (5 bases). V lost 7 bases and J 6 bases, leaving 16 bases between the germline ends. The CDR3 length is 14 residues. Germline CDR1 is MDHEN and CDR2 is SYDVKM. CDR3 bases: TGTGCCAGCACCTCACCGGTTAGGGGTCAGCCCCAGCATTTT. It is translated as CASTSPVRGQPQHF. Full variable domain (missing parts from reference TRBV28 and TRBJ1-5): DVKVTQSSRYLVKRTGEKVFLECVQDMDHENMFWYRQDPGLGLRLIYFSYDVKMKEKGDIPEGYSVSREKKERFSLILESASTNQTSMYLCASTSPVRGQPQHFGDGTRLSIL.

J is TRBJ1-1 and V is TRBV12-3 or TRBV12-4, with 9 bases fitting TRBD1. Germline trimming cut 5 bases from V and 5 bases from J; bases unmatched to any gene: 9. This CDR3 is built from 15 residues. The CDR3 here is CASSPLGQGKTEAFF. CDR3 nucleotide sequence: TGTGCCAGCAGTCCTCTGGGACAGGGTAAAACTGAAGCTTTCTTT.

At least ten counts were recorded for this clonotype. The chain combines TRBV19 with TRBJ2-7, with D perhaps matching TRBD1 or TRBD2 (5 bases each). The CDR3 consists of 17 residues. V was pared by 3 bases and J by 2 bases, with 20 bases between. The germline gives CDR1 LNHDA, CDR2 SQIVND (reference sequence). The CDR3 DNA follows: TGTGCCAGTAGTATGGTTCTCACGGCAGGGAGACCCTACGAGCAGTACTTC. As protein: CASSMVLTAGRPYEQYF.

This rearrangement joins TRBV3-1 to TRBJ2-7; the D gene is possibly TRBD1 (6 bases). This CDR3 region has 14 residues. The ends were cut back, 2 bases at V and 1 base at J, with 9 bases in the middle. The germline V gene has CDR1 LGHDT and CDR2 YNNKEL (reference sequence). Written as DNA, the CDR3 is TGTGCCAGCAGCCAATTCGGACAGTCCTACGAGCAGTACTTC. It translates to CASSQFGQSYEQYF.

V gene TRBV20-1 combines with J gene TRBJ2-7; D remains unclear. Trimming pared 3 bases from V and 2 bases from J, leaving 11 bases between. This CDR3 comprises 13 residues. From germline, CDR1 is DFQATT and CDR2 SNEGSKA (reference sequence). The DNA of the CDR3 is TGCAGTGCTAGGATATTAACTACCTACGAGCAGTACTTC. Its translation is CSARILTTYEQYF.

This clonotype has a count of ten or more. This chain uses TRBV10-3 with TRBJ1-2; D is unclear. V lost 4 bases, J lost 4 bases, and 7 bases lay in between. Germline assignment: CDR1 ENHRY and CDR2 SYGVKD. The CDR3 contains 12 residues. CDR3 amino acids: CAISGDVYGYTF. For the CDR3, the DNA is TGTGCCATCAGTGGTGACGTCTATGGCTACACCTTC.

This clonotype was recorded many times. The CDR3 bases are TGTGCCAGTAGCGGGCTCCTCGACTCCTATAATTCACCCCTCCACTTT. This gives the protein CASSGLLDSYNSPLHF. The chain combines TRBV19 with TRBJ1-6; D is undetermined. The CDR3 is 16 amino acids. Germline lookup yields CDR1 LNHDA and CDR2 SQIVND (reference sequence). V shed 6 bases and J shed 0 bases, with 12 bases lying between them. Full variable domain (outside the CDR3, taken from reference TRBV19 and TRBJ1-6): DGGITQSPKYLFRKEGQNVTLSCEQNLNHDAMYWYRQDPGQGLRLIYYSQIVNDFQKGDIAEGYSVSREKKESFPLTVTSAQKNPTAFYLCASSGLLDSYNSPLHFGNGTRLTVT.

The V gene is TRBV29-1, the J gene TRBJ1-5; the D gene is possibly TRBD1 (5 bases). Looked up from germline, CDR1 is SQVTM and CDR2 is ANQGSEA. CDR3 length: 14 amino acids. Trimming shortened V by 4 bases and J by 5 bases, and 15 bases separated the two germline ends. The CDR3 DNA follows: TGCAGCGTTGCTTCCCGAGGGGACTATCAGCCCCAGCATTTT. It encodes CSVASRGDYQPQHF.

The rearrangement uses TRBV25-1 and TRBJ1-4; D gene unclear. The CDR3 length is 13 residues. Germline-derived CDR1 and CDR2 are MGHDK and SYGVNS. This CDR3 reads CAHLAGTNEKLFF. The CDR3 bases are TGTGCTCATTTGGCGGGAACTAATGAAAAACTGTTTTTT.

V usage is TRBV7-9 and J usage is TRBJ1-2; 8 nucleotides match TRBD1. V was pared by 4 bases and J by 7 bases, with 5 bases of the junction left unmatched. This CDR3 is built from 13 residues. CDR1 and CDR2 (germline): SEHNR, FQNEAQ (reference sequence). The CDR3 coding sequence is TGTGCCAGCAGCTCGGACAGGGAGGTTGGCTACACCTTC. It yields the protein CASSSDREVGYTF.

This clonotype was counted many times. This chain joins TRBV6-5 and TRBJ1-6; 7 bases match TRBD1. Trimming took 4 bases from V and 6 from J; bases not matched to a gene: 6. The germline V gene has CDR1 MNHEY and CDR2 SVGAGI. The CDR3 sequence is 15 residues long. The CDR3 sequence: CASSSGTATNSPLHF. CDR3 sequence (DNA): TGTGCCAGCAGTTCGGGGACAGCTACTAATTCACCCCTCCACTTT.

Comments on this clonotype: Since no conserved phenylalanine or tryptophan closes the CDR3, a read error is the likely cause. This chain joins TRBV6-5 and TRBJ2-7; perhaps TRBD2 as D (5 bases). The CDR3 is 12 amino acids. Per germline, CDR1 MNHEY and CDR2 SVGAGI. Trimming removed 5 bases from V and 2 bases from J, with 7 bases in between. As DNA, the CDR3 is TGTGCCAGCAGTAGCGGTACCTACGAGCAGTACCTC. Protein product: CASSSGTYEQYL.

This chain joins TRBV11-2 and TRBJ2-7, with D perhaps matching TRBD2 (7 bases). V was clipped by 5 bases and J by 2 bases, with 16 bases between them. Per the germline V gene, CDR1 is SGHAT and CDR2 is FQNNGV. The CDR3 totals 15 residues. The CDR3, as DNA: TGTGCCAGCAGCGTCGCGGGGGCTAGGACCTACGAGCAGTACTTC. Residues: CASSVAGARTYEQYF.

This chain links TRBV12-3 or TRBV12-4 with TRBJ1-2; D is possibly TRBD1 (6 bases). The CDR3 length is 15 residues. The ends were cut back, 6 bases at V and 4 bases at J, with 18 bases in the middle. The DNA of the CDR3 is TGTGCCAGCAGCGTAGGGGACACTGAACCCTATGGCTACACCTTC. As protein: CASSVGDTEPYGYTF.

The chain combines TRBV20-1 with TRBJ1-3; tentatively, D is TRBD1 (5 bases). V dropped 4 bases and J dropped 0 bases, with 10 bases sitting between them. Germline CDR1 and CDR2: DFQATT and SNEGSKA (reference sequence). The CDR3 runs to 14 residues. The CDR3 here is CSAMGTGSGNTIYF. The CDR3, as DNA: TGCAGTGCTATGGGGACGGGCTCTGGAAACACCATATATTTT.

Comment on this clonotype: This is likely a read error, given that the CDR3 carries no conserved phenylalanine or tryptophan at its end. The DNA is omitted, as the CDR3 cannot be located on it reliably, and the CDR3 follows TCRdb's listing. The CDR3 sequence is CASSGPTGTSPTQNT. This chain uses TRBV7-3 with TRBJ2-5; TRBD2 was called by the table and not checked on the DNA. Inclusive of both ends, the CDR3 amounts to 15 amino acids. Germline V lookup: CDR1 SGHTA, CDR2 FQGTGA.

This clonotype was observed at least ten times. The V and J genes are TRBV3-1 and TRBJ1-6, with 7 bases identical to TRBD1. The CDR3 is made up of 14 amino acids. Germline values: CDR1 LGHDT, CDR2 YNNKEL (reference sequence). The junction had 6 bases not matched to a gene; V was cut back by 5 bases and J by 8 bases. In nucleotides, the CDR3 is TGTGCCAGCAGCGGACAGGCGACTGATTCACCCCTCCACTTT. Translating it yields CASSGQATDSPLHF.

In this sample, this clonotype turned up many times. The chain is built from TRBV5-1 and TRBJ2-5, with 7 bases matching TRBD1. The length of the CDR3 is 16 residues. Losses at the gene ends were 3 bases for V and 2 bases for J; bases not matched to a gene: 10. Germline V CDR1 and CDR2: SGHRS, YFSETQ. The CDR3: CASSSTGWGSQETQYF. CDR3 nucleotide sequence: TGCGCCAGCAGCTCGACAGGGTGGGGGTCACAAGAGACCCAGTACTTC.

This rearrangement joins TRBV5-5 to TRBJ1-1; D remains unclear. The ends were cut back, 1 base at V and 3 bases at J, with 13 bases in the middle. The germline gives CDR1 SGHKS, CDR2 YYEKEE (reference sequence). The CDR3 contains 15 residues. The CDR3 region is CASSLRINRDTEAFF. The CDR3 region has the DNA TGTGCCAGCAGCTTGAGGATAAACCGGGACACTGAAGCTTTCTTT.

This clonotype was seen a handful of times. The V gene is TRBV6-5, the J gene TRBJ2-7; 12 bases map to TRBD1. The CDR3 totals 15 residues. V lost 5 bases to trimming and J lost 1 base; unmatched junction nucleotides: 3. The V gene's germline CDR1 is MNHEY and CDR2 SVGAGI. The DNA of the CDR3 is TGTGCCAGCAGTCAGGGACAGGGGGCGTCCTACGAGCAGTACTTC. This sequence encodes CASSQGQGASYEQYF.

There are many counts of this clonotype. The CDR3, as DNA: TGTGCCAGCAGCTTTGCAGGGTTCGAGACCCAGTACTTC. Translation gives CASSFAGFETQYF. The gene calls are TRBV7-6 and TRBJ2-5; possible D gene TRBD1, 5 bases. The length of the CDR3 is 13 residues. V lost 3 bases and J lost 5, with 10 bases in between. Germline CDR1 SGHVS, CDR2 FNYEAQ.

This clonotype was found many times. This chain joins TRBV28 and TRBJ1-5; D gene uncertain. Germline values: CDR1 MDHEN, CDR2 SYDVKM. The CDR3 runs to 15 residues. V lost 2 bases and J 1 base, leaving 9 bases between the germline ends. The CDR3 protein is CASSLLGVSNQPQHF. The CDR3 bases are TGTGCCAGCAGTTTACTCGGGGTCAGCAATCAGCCCCAGCATTTT.

This clonotype was seen repeatedly, ten times or more. An end of the junction differs from the germline gene, which may be a read error. J is TRBJ2-2 and V is TRBV7-7, with 8 nucleotides matching TRBD1. CDR1 and CDR2 (germline): SSHAT, FNYEAQ (reference sequence). The length of the CDR3 is 15 residues. This CDR3 is CASSLLGQGRGELFF. CDR3 bases: TGTGCTAGCAGCTTATTAGGACAGGGACGCGGGGAGCTGTTTTTT.

J is TRBJ2-5 and V is TRBV29-1; TRBD2 matches at 9 bases. The junction had 11 bases not matched to a gene; V was cut back by 7 bases and J by 5 bases. Germline V CDR1 and CDR2: SQVTM, ANQGSEA. There are 14 residues in the CDR3. The CDR3 protein is CSAAWREGRETQYF. CDR3 sequence (DNA): TGCAGCGCGGCGTGGCGGGAGGGCCGGGAGACCCAGTACTTC.

The V and J genes are TRBV10-3 and TRBJ1-6; 9 nucleotides match TRBD1. V was pared by 6 bases and J by 9 bases, with 9 bases of the junction left unmatched. Germline V gene data show CDR1 as ENHRY and CDR2 as SYGVKD. The CDR3 runs 15 residues. The CDR3 DNA reads TGTGCCATCAGGGGCGGACAGGGGCCAGGTTCACCCCTCCACTTT. It yields the protein CAIRGGQGPGSPLHF.

V is TRBV14 and J is TRBJ2-7; 9 bases line up with TRBD1. The V and J ends lost 3 bases and 0 bases, in that order; junction bases with no gene match: 3. From germline, CDR1 is SGHDN and CDR2 FVKESK. The CDR3 length is 15 residues. The CDR3 reads CASSHRDRASYEQYF. The CDR3 nucleotides read TGTGCCAGCAGCCACCGGGACAGGGCCTCCTACGAGCAGTACTTC.

This clonotype has just one count. The DNA of the CDR3 is TGTGCCAGCAGCCGGGTACAACCCCTCCACTTT. Its protein is CASSRVQPLHF. J is TRBJ1-6 and V is TRBV7-9, with D unresolved. CDR3 length equals 11 residues. V lost 5 bases and J 12 bases, leaving 8 bases between the germline ends. Germline lookup yields CDR1 SEHNR and CDR2 FQNEAQ (reference sequence).

V gene TRBV14 combines with J gene TRBJ1-6; D possibly corresponds to TRBD1 (5 bases). The V and J ends lost 4 bases and 12 bases respectively, with 13 bases between them. Germline V gene data show CDR1 as SGHDN and CDR2 as FVKESK. The CDR3 totals 13 residues. The CDR3 is CASSPLGPRPLHF. The CDR3, as DNA: TGTGCCAGCAGCCCATTGGGACCCAGACCCCTCCACTTT.

V is TRBV5-1 and J is TRBJ1-5; possibly TRBD1 for D (5 bases). This CDR3 has 15 residues. The V and J ends lost 2 bases and 3 bases respectively, with 12 bases between them. Germline loops: CDR1 SGHRS, CDR2 YFSETQ. This chain's CDR3 is CASSFISGLNQPQHF. In DNA form, the CDR3 reads TGCGCCAGCAGCTTCATTTCGGGGCTCAATCAGCCCCAGCATTTT.